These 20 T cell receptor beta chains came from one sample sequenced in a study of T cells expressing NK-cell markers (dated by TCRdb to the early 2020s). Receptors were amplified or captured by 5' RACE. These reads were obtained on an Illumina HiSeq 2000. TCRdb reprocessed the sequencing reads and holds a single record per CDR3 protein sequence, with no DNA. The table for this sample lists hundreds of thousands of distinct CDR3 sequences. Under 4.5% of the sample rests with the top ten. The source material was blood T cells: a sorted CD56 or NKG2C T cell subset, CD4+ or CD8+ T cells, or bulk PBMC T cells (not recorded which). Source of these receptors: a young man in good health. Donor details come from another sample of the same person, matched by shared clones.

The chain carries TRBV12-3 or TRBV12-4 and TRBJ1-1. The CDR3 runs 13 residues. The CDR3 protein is CASRPGLKVEAFF.

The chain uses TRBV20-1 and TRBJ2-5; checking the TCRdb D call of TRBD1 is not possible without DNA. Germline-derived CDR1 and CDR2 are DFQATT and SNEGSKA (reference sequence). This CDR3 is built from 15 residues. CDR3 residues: CSARDPRESGETQYF.

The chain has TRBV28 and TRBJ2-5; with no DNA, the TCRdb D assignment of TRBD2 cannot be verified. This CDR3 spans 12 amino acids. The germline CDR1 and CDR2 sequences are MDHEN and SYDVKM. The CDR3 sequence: CASSGLRATQYF.

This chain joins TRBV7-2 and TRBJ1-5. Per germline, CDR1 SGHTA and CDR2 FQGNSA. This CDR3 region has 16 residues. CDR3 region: CASSLVSGGVNQPQHF.

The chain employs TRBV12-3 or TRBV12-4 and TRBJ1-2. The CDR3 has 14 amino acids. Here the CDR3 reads CASREEGRAYGYTF.

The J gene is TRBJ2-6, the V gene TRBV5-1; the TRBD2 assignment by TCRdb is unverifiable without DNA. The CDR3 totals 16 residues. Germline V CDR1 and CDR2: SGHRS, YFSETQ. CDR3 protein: CASSRDFSSGANVLTF.

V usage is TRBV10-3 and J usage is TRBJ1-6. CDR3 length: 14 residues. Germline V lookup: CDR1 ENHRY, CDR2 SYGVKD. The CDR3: CAISESSGNSPLHF.

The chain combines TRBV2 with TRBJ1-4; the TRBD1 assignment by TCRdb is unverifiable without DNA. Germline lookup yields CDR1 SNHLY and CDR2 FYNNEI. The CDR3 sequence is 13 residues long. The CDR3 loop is CAGSGESNEKLFF.

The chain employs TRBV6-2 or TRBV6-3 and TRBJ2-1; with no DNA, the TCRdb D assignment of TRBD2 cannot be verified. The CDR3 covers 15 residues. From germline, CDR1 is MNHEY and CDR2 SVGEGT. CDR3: CASRPGTTLNDAQFF.

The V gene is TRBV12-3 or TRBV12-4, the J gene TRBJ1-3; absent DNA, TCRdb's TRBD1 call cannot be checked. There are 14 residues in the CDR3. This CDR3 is CASSSTGFGNTIYF.

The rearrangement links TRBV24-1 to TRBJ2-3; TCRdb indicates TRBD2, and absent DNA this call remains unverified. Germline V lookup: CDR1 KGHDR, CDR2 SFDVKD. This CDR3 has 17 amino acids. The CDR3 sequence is CATSEGGLAGTTDTQYF.

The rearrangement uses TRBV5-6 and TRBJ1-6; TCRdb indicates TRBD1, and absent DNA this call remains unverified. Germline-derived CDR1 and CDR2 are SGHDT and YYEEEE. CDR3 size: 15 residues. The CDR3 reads CASSLGQGGNSPLHF.

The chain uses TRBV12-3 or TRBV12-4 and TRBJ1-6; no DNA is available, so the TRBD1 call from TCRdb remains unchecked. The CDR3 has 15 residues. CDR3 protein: CASSLGSGLSSPLHF.

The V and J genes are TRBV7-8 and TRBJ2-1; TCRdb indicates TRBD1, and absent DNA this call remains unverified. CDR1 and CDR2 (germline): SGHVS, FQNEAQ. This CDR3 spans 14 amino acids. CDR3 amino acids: CASSRRASYNEQFF.

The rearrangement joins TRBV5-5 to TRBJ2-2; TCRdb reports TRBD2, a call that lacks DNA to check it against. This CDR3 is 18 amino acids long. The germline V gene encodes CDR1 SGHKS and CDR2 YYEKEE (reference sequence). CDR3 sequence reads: CASSLSSGRRLDTGELFF.

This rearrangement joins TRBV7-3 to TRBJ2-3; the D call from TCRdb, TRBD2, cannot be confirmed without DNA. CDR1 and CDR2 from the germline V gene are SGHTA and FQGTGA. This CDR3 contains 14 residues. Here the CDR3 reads CASSSSGRLDTQYF.

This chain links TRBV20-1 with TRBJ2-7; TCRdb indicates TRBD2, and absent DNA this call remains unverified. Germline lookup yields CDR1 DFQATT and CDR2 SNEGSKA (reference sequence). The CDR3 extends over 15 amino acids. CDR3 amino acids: CSARVIRDYPYEQYF.

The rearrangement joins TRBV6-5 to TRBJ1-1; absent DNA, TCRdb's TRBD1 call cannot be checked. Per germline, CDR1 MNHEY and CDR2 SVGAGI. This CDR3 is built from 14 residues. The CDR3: CASRTTAGNTEAFF.

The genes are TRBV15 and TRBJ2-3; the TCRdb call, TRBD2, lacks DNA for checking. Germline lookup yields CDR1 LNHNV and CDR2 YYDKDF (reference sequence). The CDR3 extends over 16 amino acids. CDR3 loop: CATSSGERERSDTQYF.

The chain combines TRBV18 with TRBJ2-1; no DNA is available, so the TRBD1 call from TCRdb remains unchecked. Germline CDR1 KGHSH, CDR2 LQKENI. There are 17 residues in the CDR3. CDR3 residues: CASSPTNGLLDSNEQFF.